This T cell receptor (beta chain) was captured by sequencing in a study of blood T cell repertoires in COVID-19. Method: immunoSEQ multiplex PCR; TCRdb's copy keeps in-frame clones and lacks some. The data hold approximately 47,000 clones, with over 70% observed a single time. The CDR3 runs 19 residues. The J segment lost 0 bases and the V segment lost 6 bases, leaving 17 bases of the junction unmatched. CDR1 and CDR2 from the germline V gene are LNHDA and SQIVND (reference sequence). This clone was detected only once. The sample taken for sequencing was peripheral blood. The chain is built from TRBV19 and TRBJ1-3; the match to TRBD1 covers 7 bases. The sequence was obtained from a human donor with active COVID-19. The donor label of this sample is uncertain. The CDR3 DNA reads as TGTGCCAGTAGGAATACCGGGACAGATTATTTTAACTCTGGAAACACCATATATTTT. Protein product: CASRNTGTDYFNSGNTIYF.